These 9 T cell receptor beta chains share one sample of origin, sequenced in a study of blood T cell repertoires in COVID-19. Assay: immunoSEQ multiplex PCR; the TCRdb copy retains only in-frame clones and omits some. The table has some 7,700 clones, over 75% seen once. Material: peripheral blood. Every receptor here comes from a human donor in a cohort sampled during active COVID-19.

V is TRBV30 and J is TRBJ2-7; possibly TRBD1 for D (5 bases). CDR1 and CDR2 from the germline V gene are GTSNPN and SVGIG (reference sequence). V was clipped by 0 bases and J by 3 bases, with 9 bases between them. The CDR3 loop spans 13 amino acids. The CDR3 spells CAWSVGADYEQYF. The CDR3 nucleotides read TGTGCCTGGAGTGTAGGGGCCGACTACGAGCAGTACTTC.

The rearrangement links TRBV10-3 to TRBJ1-1; 12 nucleotides match TRBD1. The CDR3 runs to 16 residues. The V gene's germline CDR1 is ENHRY and CDR2 SYGVKD. V dropped 0 bases and J dropped 5; count of bases not matched to a gene: 4. Here the CDR3 reads CAISESGQGAITEAFF. The CDR3 nucleotides are TGTGCCATCAGTGAGTCGGGACAGGGGGCGATAACTGAAGCTTTCTTT.

J is TRBJ2-5 and V is TRBV3-1 (or the pseudogene TRBV3-2), with TRBD1 identical over 9 bases. From germline, CDR1 is LGHDT and CDR2 YNNKEL (reference sequence). V lost 4 bases and J lost 0; bases outside the gene matches: 3. This CDR3 is built from 15 residues. The CDR3 nucleotides read TGTGCCAGCAGCCCCGGACAGGGGTACCAAGAGACCCAGTACTTC. It encodes CASSPGQGYQETQYF.

V usage is TRBV5-1 and J usage is TRBJ2-3; no clear D. Per the germline V gene, CDR1 is SGHRS and CDR2 is YFSETQ. The germline V and J ends were trimmed by 0 bases and 2 bases, with 7 bases remaining between them. The CDR3 is 14 amino acids. The chain's CDR3 is CASSLAVPTDTQYF. The CDR3 nucleotides read TGCGCCAGCAGCTTGGCTGTTCCCACAGATACGCAGTATTTT. The full variable domain, completed using reference TRBV5-1 and TRBJ2-3, is KAGVTQTPRYLIKTRGQQVTLSCSPISGHRSVSWYQQTPGQGLQFLFEYFSETQRNKGNFPGRFSGRQFSNSRSEMNVSTLELGDSALYLCASSLAVPTDTQYFGPGTRLTVL.

V usage is TRBV2 and J usage is TRBJ1-5; 9 nucleotides align to TRBD1. The CDR3 runs to 15 residues. V lost 8 bases and J lost 6; bases outside the gene matches: 11. CDR1 and CDR2 (germline): SNHLY, FYNNEI. CDR3 bases: TGTGCCAGCCACCGGGACAGGGAAGTTGGTCAGCCCCAGCATTTT. Residues: CASHRDREVGQPQHF.

V and J are TRBV6-6 and TRBJ2-3; 10 positions match TRBD2. The germline gives CDR1 MNHNY, CDR2 SVGAGI (reference sequence). This CDR3 spans 16 amino acids. V shed 7 bases and J 8 bases; nucleotides not matched to a gene: 15. CDR3 amino acids: CASTHGASGRIGTQYF. CDR3 DNA: TGTGCCAGCACCCACGGCGCTAGCGGGAGAATCGGTACGCAGTATTTT.

The chain carries TRBV29-1 and TRBJ2-7, with TRBD2 identical over 12 bases. This CDR3 is built from 13 residues. With V trimmed by 5 bases and J by 4 bases, 3 bases remained unmatched. Germline-derived CDR1 and CDR2 are SQVTM and ANQGSEA. The CDR3 DNA reads TGCAGCGTTTGGACTAGCGGGGAGTACGAGCAGTACTTC. It encodes CSVWTSGEYEQYF.

V is TRBV5-1 and J is TRBJ1-2, with D possibly TRBD1 on 5 matching bases. Trimming shortened V by 5 bases and J by 4 bases, and 9 bases separated the two germline ends. Germline assignment: CDR1 SGHRS and CDR2 YFSETQ. This CDR3 is built from 12 residues. Here the CDR3 DNA reads TGCGCCAGCAGTCCAGACAGCTATGGCTACACCTTC. The encoded protein is CASSPDSYGYTF.

The rearrangement joins TRBV2 to TRBJ1-6, with 9 nucleotides matching TRBD1. The CDR3 has 13 amino acids. The V gene end was trimmed by 10 bases and the J gene end by 9 bases; junction bases not matched to a gene: 7. Germline CDR1 and CDR2: SNHLY and FYNNEI. The CDR3 DNA sequence: TGTGCCATCCTCCGGGACAGGGTTTCACCCCTCCACTTT. Encoded protein: CAILRDRVSPLHF.